The next 16 T cell receptor beta chains were all read from a single sample in a study of T cells in Graves' hyperthyroidism and ophthalmopathy. It was RNA transcripts that yielded the amplified TCR beta CDR3 regions. First-round RT-PCR of the TCR CDR3 relied on the HTBI primer set. Via MiXCR, TCRdb re-called the multiplex PCR reads, giving one row per CDR3 protein. This sample has 370,000 or so distinct CDR3 sequences, with 25% found just once. The specimen sequenced was blood. These receptor sequences come from a man aged 50 or older with Graves' hyperthyroidism.

The chain combines TRBV20-1 with TRBJ1-1; D ambiguous. The CDR3 sequence is 12 residues long. The V end was cut by 1 base, the J end by 7 bases, with 10 bases between. Germline V gene sequence: CDR1 DFQATT, CDR2 SNEGSKA (reference sequence). Here the CDR3 DNA reads TGCAGTGCTAGAGCTTCGGCAGTTGAAGCTTTCTTT. The encoded protein is CSARASAVEAFF.

The chain has TRBV30 and TRBJ2-1; 14 bases fit TRBD2. The ends lost 2 bases at V and 0 bases at J; junction bases unmatched: 3. The V gene's germline CDR1 is GTSNPN and CDR2 SVGIG (reference sequence). The CDR3 runs 17 residues. CDR3 coding DNA: TGTGCCTGGAGTCTCGGGACTAGCGGGAGCTCCTACAATGAGCAGTTCTTC. Translated, it gives CAWSLGTSGSSYNEQFF.

This clonotype was seen only once. The chain couples TRBV5-1 to TRBJ2-5; D is uncertain. The V and J ends lost 1 base and 2 bases respectively, with 9 bases between them. The germline V gene has CDR1 SGHRS and CDR2 YFSETQ. The CDR3 has 14 amino acids. This chain's CDR3 is CASSLNTVQETQYF. The CDR3, as DNA: TGCGCCAGCAGCTTGAATACAGTACAAGAGACCCAGTACTTC.

The rearrangement links TRBV19 to TRBJ2-5, with TRBD1 identical over 12 bases. Losses at the gene ends were 8 bases for V and 5 bases for J; bases not matched to a gene: 6. Germline values: CDR1 LNHDA, CDR2 SQIVND (reference sequence). The CDR3 runs to 14 residues. The CDR3 sequence: CASSGTGGAETQYF. The CDR3 DNA reads as TGTGCCAGTTCAGGGACAGGGGGCGCGGAGACCCAGTACTTC.

This clonotype occurred once. This chain links TRBV6-9 with TRBJ2-6, with 7 positions matching TRBD1. Trimming removed 4 bases from V and 0 bases from J; junction bases left unmatched: 6. Germline assignment: CDR1 MNHGY and CDR2 SVAAGI. The CDR3 is 17 residues long. DNA for the CDR3: TGTGCCAGCAGTTCGACAGGGATGGGCTCTGGGGCCAACGTCCTGACTTTC. Translating it yields CASSSTGMGSGANVLTF.

The table lists this clonotype with a few counts. The chain joins TRBV6-2 or TRBV6-3 to TRBJ2-1; 9 bases line up with TRBD2. The CDR3 has 15 residues. From germline, CDR1 is MNHEY and CDR2 SVGEGT. J was trimmed by 4 bases and V by 6 bases; bases with no gene match: 7. CDR3 protein: CASRVAGELYNEQFF. CDR3 coding DNA: TGTGCCAGCAGGGTAGCGGGAGAACTTTACAATGAGCAGTTCTTC.

In this sample, this clonotype turned up many times. The CDR3 DNA reads TGTGCCAGCAGCTTAGCGGGGAACCGGTACGAGCAGTACTTC. This sequence encodes CASSLAGNRYEQYF. This chain connects TRBV11-1 to TRBJ2-7, with D unresolved. V was trimmed by 0 bases and J by 4 bases, leaving 10 bases between them. The CDR3 is 14 amino acids. Germline assignment: CDR1 SGHAT and CDR2 FQDESV (reference sequence).

The gene calls are TRBV7-8 and TRBJ2-1; unclear D gene. With 0 bases removed from V and 14 bases from J, the gap between germline ends came to 17 bases. This CDR3 contains 14 residues. Germline CDR1 SGHVS, CDR2 FQNEAQ. CDR3 in amino acids: CASSLAGTTSREFF. The DNA of the CDR3 is TGTGCCAGCAGCTTAGCCGGAACTACCTCACGGGAGTTCTTC.

This clonotype was counted ten times or more. V gene TRBV4-1 combines with J gene TRBJ2-1, with D maybe TRBD1 (5 bases). The CDR3 spans 16 residues. Trimming cost V 4 bases and J 5 bases, with 18 bases left between them. Germline CDR1 MGHRA, CDR2 YSYEKL. The CDR3 region has the DNA TGCGCCAGCAGCCCCTTATCGACAGAGATTGACAATGAGCAGTTCTTC. Its protein product is CASSPLSTEIDNEQFF.

Only a few counts were recorded for this clonotype. The chain links TRBV19 to TRBJ1-2; a weak D match, TRBD1 (6 bases). This CDR3 has 13 residues. From germline, CDR1 is LNHDA and CDR2 SQIVND (reference sequence). Trimming left V 5 bases short and J 2 bases short, with 9 bases between. The CDR3 bases are TGTGCCAGTAGTCCCCAGGGGAACTATGGCTACACCTTC. Its translation is CASSPQGNYGYTF.

The genes are TRBV5-1 and TRBJ2-7; D ambiguous. The length of the CDR3 is 14 residues. Between the trimmed V and J ends, which lost 0 bases and 4 bases, there was a span of 11 bases. Germline CDR1 reads SGHRS; CDR2 reads YFSETQ. The CDR3 bases are TGCGCCAGCAGCTTGGTTAGAAGGCCTTACGAGCAGTACTTC. Amino acid sequence: CASSLVRRPYEQYF.

The chain carries TRBV19 and TRBJ2-1, with TRBD1 matching over 10 bases. The CDR3 runs 15 residues. The germline CDR1 and CDR2 sequences are LNHDA and SQIVND (reference sequence). Trimming cost V 5 bases and J 5 bases; bases outside gene matches: 6. The CDR3 loop reads CASSLWTGGDNEQFF. The CDR3 DNA reads as TGTGCCAGTAGTTTATGGACAGGGGGGGACAATGAGCAGTTCTTC.

This clonotype was recorded many times. This sequence joins TRBV11-2 and TRBJ1-1, with D unresolved. Between the trimmed V and J ends, which lost 2 bases and 4 bases, there was a span of 8 bases. There are 13 residues in the CDR3. Germline CDR1 reads SGHAT; CDR2 reads FQNNGV. The CDR3 loop reads CASSLTAGTEAFF. The CDR3 bases are TGTGCCAGCAGCTTAACGGCAGGCACTGAAGCTTTCTTT.

There are a few counts of this clonotype. The genes are TRBV18 and TRBJ2-5, with unresolved D. The CDR3 runs 13 residues. Trimming removed 8 bases at V and 5 bases at J, with 15 bases between. The germline V gene has CDR1 KGHSH and CDR2 LQKENI. Written as DNA, the CDR3 is TGTGCCAGCCAGCCTCGGACGGTGGAGACCCAGTACTTC. Its protein is CASQPRTVETQYF.

This clonotype was seen a few times. This rearrangement joins TRBV28 to TRBJ1-5; the match to TRBD1 covers 7 bases. CDR3 length: 12 amino acids. Germline V gives CDR1 MDHEN, CDR2 SYDVKM. V lost 8 bases, J lost 2 bases, and 0 bases stayed unmatched. CDR3 loop: CASGQGNQPQHF. Here the CDR3 DNA reads TGTGCCAGCGGACAGGGCAATCAGCCCCAGCATTTT.

This clonotype was found a few times. The chain recombines TRBV11-1 with TRBJ2-2; 10 nucleotides match TRBD2. Germline V CDR1 and CDR2: SGHAT, FQDESV (reference sequence). This CDR3 has 16 amino acids. The V gene end was trimmed by 5 bases and the J gene end by 7 bases; junction bases not matched to a gene: 10. The CDR3 bases are TGTGCCAGCAGCCCCCCTAGCGGGAGATCGAGCGGGGAGCTGTTTTTT. Its protein is CASSPPSGRSSGELFF.